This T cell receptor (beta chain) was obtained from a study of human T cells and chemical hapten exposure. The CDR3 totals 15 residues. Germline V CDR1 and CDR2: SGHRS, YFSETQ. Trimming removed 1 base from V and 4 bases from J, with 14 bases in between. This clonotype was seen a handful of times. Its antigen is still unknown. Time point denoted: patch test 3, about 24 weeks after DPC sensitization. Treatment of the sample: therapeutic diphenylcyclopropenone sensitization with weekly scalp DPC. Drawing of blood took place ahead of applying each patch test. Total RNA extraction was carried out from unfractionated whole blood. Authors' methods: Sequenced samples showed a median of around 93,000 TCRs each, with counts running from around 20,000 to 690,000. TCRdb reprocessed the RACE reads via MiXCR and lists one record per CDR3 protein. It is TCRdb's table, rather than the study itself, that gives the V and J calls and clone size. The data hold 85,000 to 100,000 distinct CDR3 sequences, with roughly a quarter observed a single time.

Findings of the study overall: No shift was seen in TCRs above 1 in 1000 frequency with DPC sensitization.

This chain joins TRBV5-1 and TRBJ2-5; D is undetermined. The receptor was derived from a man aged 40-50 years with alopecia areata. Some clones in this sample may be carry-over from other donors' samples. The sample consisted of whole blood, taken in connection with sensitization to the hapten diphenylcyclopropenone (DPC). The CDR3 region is CASSLTASRLETQYF. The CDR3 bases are TGCGCCAGCAGCTTGACAGCCTCAAGGCTAGAGACCCAGTACTTC. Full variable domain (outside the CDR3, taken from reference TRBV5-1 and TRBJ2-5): KAGVTQTPRYLIKTRGQQVTLSCSPISGHRSVSWYQQTPGQGLQFLFEYFSETQRNKGNFPGRFSGRQFSNSRSEMNVSTLELGDSALYLCASSLTASRLETQYFGPGTRLLVL.